A selection of T cell receptor beta chains follows, all from one sample in a study of T cell clones after liver transplantation. Profiled with immunoSEQ multiplex PCR; TCRdb holds only in-frame clones, not every one. Among some 59,000 clones listed, 60% to 80% were seen once. Sequencing used CD4+ T cells from blood, obtained at the 22-month timepoint. These receptors originate from a human patient who received a liver transplant. Some T cells may be transferred from the graft donor. Both conserved end residues are part of each CDR3.

TRBJ2-2 | TRBV6-1 | CASSETGGTNTGELFF
TRBJ1-6 | TRBV30 | CAWRIQRGVSSYNSPLHF
TRBJ2-7 | TRBV9 | CASSVGEGSEQYF
TRBJ1-2 | TRBV7-9 | CASSLGQSYGYTF
TRBJ2-5 | TRBV18 | CASSREFGRTETQYF
TRBJ1-1 | TRBV7-3 | CASSSEGAPNTEAFF
TRBJ1-1 | TRBV5-4 | CASSLETGGVTEAFF
TRBJ2-5 | TRBV15 | CATSRGDRGVQETQYF
TRBJ1-5 | TRBV5-1 | CASSLDRGENQPQHF
TRBJ2-3 | TRBV11-3 | CASSLSATDTQYF
TRBJ2-2 | TRBV15 | CATSRASDTGELFF
TRBJ1-2 | TRBV18 | CASSPEGQANYGYTF
TRBJ2-3 | TRBV6-5 | CASTTGRRDTQYF
TRBJ2-5 | TRBV11-3 | CASSLGQAPSGQETQYF
TRBJ1-2 | TRBV2 | CASSEAGRNGYTF
TRBJ1-3 | TRBV29-1 | CSVEADRGGNTIYF
TRBJ1-6 | TRBV9 | CASSGGGESPLHF
TRBJ2-1 | TRBV7-2 | CASSLAKAGEQFF
TRBJ1-2 | TRBV30 | CAWNVMGRHYGYTF
TRBJ2-7 | TRBV7-8 | CASSSSGGYSYEQYF
TRBJ1-5 | TRBV5-6 | CASSLSNQPQHF
TRBJ2-5 | TRBV18 | CASSFGLAGEETQYF
TRBJ2-1 | TRBV6-6 | CASSYRDLYNEQFF
TRBJ1-5 | TRBV2 | CASSFRGNQPQHF
TRBJ1-5 | TRBV6-5 | CASSRTGVNQPQHF
TRBJ1-1 | TRBV29-1 | CSGVRALDTEAFF
TRBJ2-5 | TRBV7-2 | CASSSGQQETQYF
TRBJ2-7 | TRBV7-2 | CASSQRGLSSYEQYF
TRBJ2-3 | TRBV2 | CASRGRLMGATDTQYF
TRBJ2-1 | TRBV4-1 | CASSPTPGRTDYNEQFF
TRBJ1-2 | TRBV21-1 | CASPSGGGDTNYGYTF
TRBJ1-2 | TRBV6-5 | CASSRSGTYLYGYTF
TRBJ2-1 | TRBV7-3 | CASSAGTSGGGYNEQFF
TRBJ1-6 | TRBV6-1 | CASSEEGSHSSSYNSPLHF
TRBJ1-2 | TRBV7-9 | CASSFQGVRGSDGYTF
TRBJ1-4 | TRBV27 | CASRRGDRDEKLFF
TRBJ2-1 | TRBV4-2 | CASSQDPRGGLNNEQFF
TRBJ1-1 | TRBV9 | CASSPDRDQLTEAFF
TRBJ2-1 | TRBV5-1 | CASSLEPTGVSSYNEQFF
TRBJ1-2 | TRBV2 | CASRLKLQGNGYTF
TRBJ2-7 | TRBV5-6 | CASSFGTAILPSYEQYF
TRBJ2-7 | TRBV10-3 | CAISDGTGTFREYF
TRBJ2-3 | TRBV19 | CASNHRREFTDTQYF
TRBJ2-7 | TRBV10-1 | CASSEPSDEQYF
TRBJ1-5 | TRBV19 | CASSIVRDGQPQHF
TRBJ2-1 | TRBV6-5 | CASSQGSSYNEQFF
TRBJ2-5 | TRBV30 | CAWSAGGRETQYF